A selection of T cell receptor beta chains follows, all from one sample in a study of T cells after yellow fever vaccination. From the 5' RACE reads, TCRdb called clonotypes with MiXCR, one entry per CDR3 protein. The sample records around 600,000 distinct CDR3 sequences, about 12% being singletons. The sample in question was PBMCs, obtained on the day of the yellow fever booster vaccination. These receptors all come from a man under 40 who received the YFV17D yellow fever vaccine. CDR3s include the opening cysteine and the closing phenylalanine or tryptophan. A D gene is named only where the DNA matches it firmly. Clone size is given for some rows only: seen once, a few or many times, or a class if the clone is expanded.

>TRBV5-1|TRBD1|NA|15|TRBJ2-5
CASSQLTGYQETQYF
TGCGCCAGCAGCCAATTGACAGGGTACCAAGAGACCCAGTACTTC
>TRBV2|TRBD2|NA|15|TRBJ2-7
CASRATSGRHYEQYF
TGTGCCAGCAGGGCGACTAGCGGGAGACACTACGAGCAGTACTTC
>TRBV20-1|NA|many|11|TRBJ2-1
CSARGLGEQFF
TGCAGTGCTAGAGGACTGGGTGAGCAGTTCTTC
>TRBV4-3|NA|NA|9|TRBJ1-1
CATNTEAFF
TGCGCCACCAACACTGAAGCTTTCTTT
>TRBV4-3|TRBD1|NA|15|TRBJ1-2
CASSQYQDRGRGYTF
TGCGCCAGCAGCCAATACCAGGACAGGGGACGTGGCTACACCTTC
>TRBV29-1|NA|few|13|TRBJ2-2
CSAGRGWNGELFF
TGCAGCGCTGGGCGGGGATGGAACGGGGAGCTGTTTTTT
>TRBV12-3/TRBV12-4|NA|NA|12|TRBJ1-2
CASSPGPRGYTF
TGTGCCAGCAGCCCGGGTCCTCGGGGGTACACCTTC
>TRBV6-1|TRBD2|NA|16|TRBJ2-7
CASTPLVSGGIYEQYF
TGTGCCAGCACCCCCCTCGTAAGCGGGGGAATTTACGAGCAGTACTTC
>TRBV7-9|TRBD1|NA|15|TRBJ2-7
CASSIRSDRAYDQYF
TGTGCCAGCAGCATCCGATCAGACAGGGCCTACGATCAGTACTTC
>TRBV4-2|TRBD2|few|15|TRBJ2-5
CASSQGGSGEETQYF
TGTGCCAGCAGCCAAGGGGGTAGCGGGGAAGAGACCCAGTACTTC
>TRBV11-2|NA|many|12|TRBJ2-3
CASSPWADTQYF
TGTGCCAGCAGCCCCTGGGCAGATACGCAGTATTTT
>TRBV9|NA|few|15|TRBJ2-3
CASSVAASGTDTQYF
TGTGCCAGCAGCGTGGCGGCTAGCGGCACAGATACGCAGTATTTT
>TRBV4-3|NA|few|15|TRBJ2-7
CASSQGAQGFGEQYF
TGCGCCAGCAGCCAAGGAGCCCAGGGGTTTGGCGAGCAGTACTTC
>TRBV3-1|NA|NA|13|TRBJ2-1
CASNKQGVNEQFF
TGTGCCAGCAACAAACAGGGCGTCAATGAGCAGTTCTTC
>TRBV19|TRBD1|few|16|TRBJ1-5
CASSFSRDRTYQPQHF
TGTGCCAGTAGCTTCTCCCGGGACAGGACTTATCAGCCCCAGCATTTT
>TRBV12-3/TRBV12-4|TRBD2|few|17|TRBJ2-1
CASSRGLAGSWYNEQFF
TGTGCCAGCAGCCGTGGACTAGCGGGATCTTGGTACAATGAGCAGTTCTTC
>TRBV20-1|TRBD2|few|16|TRBJ2-1
CSAPRTVAGGFNEQFF
TGCAGTGCCCCCCGAACCGTAGCGGGAGGGTTTAATGAGCAGTTCTTC
>TRBV29-1|NA|few|14|TRBJ2-7
CSVQPQGSAYEQYF
TGCAGCGTCCAGCCCCAGGGTTCAGCCTACGAGCAGTACTTC
>TRBV6-5|NA|NA|16|TRBJ2-5
CASSRGVGGLQETQYF
TGTGCCAGCAGTCGGGGGGTGGGGGGCCTACAAGAGACCCAGTACTTC
>TRBV20-1|NA|NA|14|TRBJ2-2
CSAITRGSTGELFF
TGCAGTGCTATCACCAGGGGTAGTACCGGGGAGCTGTTTTTT
>TRBV10-3|NA|few|19|TRBJ2-2
CAISEGTHSGLVNTGELFF
TGTGCCATCAGTGAAGGGACTCACTCGGGACTCGTGAACACCGGGGAGCTGTTTTTT
>TRBV20-1|TRBD2|few|16|TRBJ2-3
CSARSLLAGITDTQYF
TGCAGTGCTAGATCCTTACTAGCGGGAATAACAGATACGCAGTATTTT
>TRBV18|NA|few|15|TRBJ2-5
CASSPQDIGAETQYF
TGTGCCAGCTCACCACAGGACATAGGGGCGGAGACCCAGTACTTC
>TRBV7-6|NA|NA|15|TRBJ1-6
CASSLEATDGSPLHF
TGTGCCAGCAGCTTAGAGGCTACAGACGGTTCACCCCTCCACTTT
>TRBV27|NA|NA|10|TRBJ1-1
CASGRFEAFF
TGTGCCAGCGGAAGGTTTGAAGCTTTCTTT
>TRBV23-1|NA|few|13|TRBJ2-7
CASSGVLSPEGYF
TGCGCCAGCAGTGGTGTACTATCCCCCGAGGGGTACTTC
>TRBV9|NA|NA|15|TRBJ2-5
CASSVGTVSQETQYF
TGTGCCAGCAGCGTAGGGACAGTTTCTCAAGAGACCCAGTACTTC
>TRBV25-1|TRBD2|few|19|TRBJ2-3
CASSGGSASGRFVTDTQYF
TGTGCCAGCAGTGGGGGTAGCGCTAGCGGGAGGTTCGTCACAGATACGCAGTATTTT
>TRBV9|NA|few|16|TRBJ2-2
CASSGATTENTGELFF
TGTGCCAGCAGCGGCGCGACGACTGAGAACACCGGGGAGCTGTTTTTT
>TRBV19|TRBD1|few|14|TRBJ2-1
CASDRGERAQGQFF
TGTGCCAGCGACAGGGGGGAGCGGGCCCAAGGGCAGTTCTTC
>TRBV10-3|TRBD2|NA|14|TRBJ2-7
CAISERAGTYEQYF
TGTGCCATCAGTGAGCGAGCGGGAACCTACGAGCAGTACTTC
>TRBV7-8|TRBD1|NA|15|TRBJ1-3
CASSFNAGQGHTIYF
TGTGCCAGCAGCTTTAACGCGGGACAGGGACACACCATATATTTT
>TRBV19|NA|few|14|TRBJ2-7
CASSGTGVSYEQYF
TGTGCCAGTAGTGGAACGGGCGTCTCCTACGAGCAGTACTTC
>TRBV14|NA|many|14|TRBJ2-1
CASSPGLPTNEQFF
TGTGCCAGCAGCCCGGGACTCCCCACAAATGAGCAGTTCTTC
>TRBV5-1|NA|NA|14|TRBJ2-2
CASSLDGDSGELFF
TGCGCCAGCAGCTTGGACGGGGACTCCGGGGAGCTGTTTTTT
>TRBV28|TRBD2|NA|16|TRBJ2-7
CASSWGLAGASYEQYF
TGTGCCAGCAGCTGGGGACTAGCGGGAGCCTCCTACGAGCAGTACTTC
>TRBV7-2|NA|few|15|TRBJ2-5
CATPLYGFPQETQYF
TGTGCCACACCACTCTACGGGTTCCCCCAAGAGACCCAGTACTTC
>TRBV6-1|TRBD2|few|16|TRBJ2-1
CASRPPGLAGVYEQFF
TGTGCCAGCAGACCCCCCGGACTAGCGGGAGTCTATGAGCAGTTCTTC
>TRBV5-6|NA|few|15|TRBJ2-6
CASSYGVSGANVLTF
TGTGCCAGCAGCTACGGAGTCTCTGGGGCCAACGTCCTGACTTTC
>TRBV5-4|NA|few|15|TRBJ2-3
CASSSDPGMADTQYF
TGTGCCAGCAGCTCTGACCCGGGGATGGCAGATACGCAGTATTTT
>TRBV29-1|TRBD2|few|15|TRBJ2-5
CSPMGLAEHQETQYF
TGCAGCCCCATGGGACTAGCGGAGCACCAAGAGACCCAGTACTTC
>TRBV13|NA|NA|13|TRBJ2-1
CASSLPLVYEQFF
TGTGCCAGCAGCCTCCCCCTAGTCTATGAGCAGTTCTTC
>TRBV3-1|NA|many|15|TRBJ2-1
CASSPRDRGYNEQFF
TGTGCCAGCAGCCCCCGGGACCGAGGCTACAATGAGCAGTTCTTC
>TRBV20-1|TRBD1|NA|13|TRBJ1-1
CSARADRGTEAFF
TGCAGTGCTAGAGCCGACAGGGGGACTGAAGCTTTCTTT
>TRBV13|NA|few|16|TRBJ2-7
CASSHTLGGGSYEQYF
TGTGCCAGCAGCCATACCCTAGGGGGAGGTTCCTACGAGCAGTACTTC
>TRBV27|NA|few|13|TRBJ2-7
CASSLWGQYEQYF
TGTGCCAGCAGTTTATGGGGTCAGTACGAGCAGTACTTC
>TRBV7-2|NA|NA|14|TRBJ2-3
CASSPRTVPDTQYF
TGTGCCAGCAGCCCCCGGACAGTGCCAGATACGCAGTATTTT
>TRBV5-1|NA|many|14|TRBJ1-5
CASSPRGDGQPQHF
TGCGCCAGCAGCCCCCGAGGGGATGGTCAGCCCCAGCATTTT
>TRBV9|NA|NA|15|TRBJ2-5
CASSAFDRRQETQYF
TGTGCCAGCAGCGCCTTCGACAGGCGCCAAGAGACCCAGTACTTC
>TRBV20-1|NA|NA|16|TRBJ2-3
CSAKDNGPERGMAQYF
TGCAGTGCCAAAGACAACGGTCCCGAGCGTGGGATGGCGCAGTATTTT
>TRBV12-3/TRBV12-4|TRBD1|NA|16|TRBJ2-1
CASSPTGGITYNEQFF
TGTGCCAGCAGTCCGACAGGGGGCATCACCTACAATGAGCAGTTCTTC